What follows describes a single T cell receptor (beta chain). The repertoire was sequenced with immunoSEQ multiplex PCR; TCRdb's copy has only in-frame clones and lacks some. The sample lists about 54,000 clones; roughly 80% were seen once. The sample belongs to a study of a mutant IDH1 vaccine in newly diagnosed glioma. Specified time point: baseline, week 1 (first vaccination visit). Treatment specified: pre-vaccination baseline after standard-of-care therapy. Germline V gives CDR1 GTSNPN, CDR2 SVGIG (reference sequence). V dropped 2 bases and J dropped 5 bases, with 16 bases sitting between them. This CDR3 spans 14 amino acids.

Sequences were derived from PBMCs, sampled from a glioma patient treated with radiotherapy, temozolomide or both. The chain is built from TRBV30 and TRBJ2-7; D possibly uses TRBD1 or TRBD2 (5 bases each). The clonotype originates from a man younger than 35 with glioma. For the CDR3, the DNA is TGTGCCTGGAGTCCCGGGGCAGGTTACAACGAGCAGTACTTC. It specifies CAWSPGAGYNEQYF.